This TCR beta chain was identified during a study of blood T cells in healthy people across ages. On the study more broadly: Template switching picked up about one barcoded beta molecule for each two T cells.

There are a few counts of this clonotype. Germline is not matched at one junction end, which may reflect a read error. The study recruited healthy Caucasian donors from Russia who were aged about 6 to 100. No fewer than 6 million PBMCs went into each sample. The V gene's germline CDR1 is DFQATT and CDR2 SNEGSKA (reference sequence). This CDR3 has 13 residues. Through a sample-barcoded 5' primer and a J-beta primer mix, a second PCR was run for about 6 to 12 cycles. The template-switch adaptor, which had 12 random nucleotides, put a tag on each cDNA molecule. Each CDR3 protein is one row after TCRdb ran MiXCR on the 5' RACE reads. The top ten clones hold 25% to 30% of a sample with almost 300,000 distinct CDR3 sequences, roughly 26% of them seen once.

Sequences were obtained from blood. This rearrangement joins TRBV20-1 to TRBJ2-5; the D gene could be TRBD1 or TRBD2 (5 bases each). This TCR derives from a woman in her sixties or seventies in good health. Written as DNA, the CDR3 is TGCAGTGCTGGAGAGGGGTTCCAAGAGACCCAGTACTTC. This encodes CSAGEGFQETQYF.